Presented here are 28 T cell receptor beta chains from one specimen sequenced in a study of post-analysis software for immune sequencing data. Study-wide results and limits: When patients were compared with controls, about 5 TRBV segments were more frequent, TRBV5-6, TRBV5-1 and TRBV20-1 among them.

Unique molecular identifiers were present in the TCR beta cDNA libraries. TCRdb recomputed calls from the PCR reads with MiXCR, one row per CDR3 protein. The repertoire has around 400,000 distinct CDR3 sequences, roughly 40% of them found once; the top ten carry approximately 7.7%. These receptors have no identified antigens. The sample comprised blood. The receptor set was obtained from a girl aged 2-9 years with multiple sclerosis.

The rearrangement joins TRBV15 to TRBJ1-1, with D unresolved. Deletions cut 7 bases from V and 0 bases from J, with 12 bases between. The germline V gene encodes CDR1 LNHNV and CDR2 YYDKDF (reference sequence). CDR3 length equals 14 residues. CDR3 region: CATKQTRLNTEAFF. The CDR3 nucleotides read TGTGCCACCAAGCAGACACGACTGAACACTGAAGCTTTCTTT.

This clonotype came up once. The V gene is TRBV28, the J gene TRBJ2-7; D might be TRBD2 (6 bases). The J call is doubtful: the DNA matches TRBJ2-5 better. The CDR3 sequence is 16 residues long. The germline V gene has CDR1 MDHEN and CDR2 SYDVKM. The CDR3 DNA reads TGTGCCAGCAGTTTACACGGCGGGGCGCTCTCAGAGACCCAGTACTTC. It codes for CASSLHGGALSETQYF.

The chain has TRBV4-3 and TRBJ1-5; perhaps TRBD1 as D (5 bases). V was cut by 1 base and J by 4 bases, with 11 bases left in between. Germline-derived CDR1 and CDR2 are LGHNA and YSLEER. The CDR3 runs 15 residues. The CDR3 nucleotides read TGCGCCAGCAGCCAAGGGCGGGGGAGAAATCAGCCCCAGCATTTT. It translates to CASSQGRGRNQPQHF.

This clonotype was counted between two and nine times. This rearrangement joins TRBV2 to TRBJ1-2, with D hard to call. Germline assignment: CDR1 SNHLY and CDR2 FYNNEI. Trimming cost V 2 bases and J 4 bases, with 11 bases left between them. CDR3 length: 14 residues. The CDR3 here is CASSEQEVLYGYTF. Written as DNA, the CDR3 is TGTGCCAGCAGTGAACAGGAGGTCCTCTATGGCTACACCTTC.

The chain couples TRBV12-3 or TRBV12-4 to TRBJ2-3; 9 bases line up with TRBD2. The J segment lost 2 bases and the V segment lost 8 bases, leaving 5 bases of the junction unmatched. The CDR3 length is 14 residues. The CDR3, as DNA: TGTGCCAGCCGGCTAGCGGGAAACACAGATACGCAGTATTTT. Its protein product is CASRLAGNTDTQYF.

This clonotype was observed a handful of times. This chain connects TRBV3-1 to TRBJ1-1; 9 nucleotides match TRBD1. Germline assignment: CDR1 LGHDT and CDR2 YNNKEL (reference sequence). With 7 bases clipped from V and 2 bases from J, the junction kept 8 bases outside the gene matches. The CDR3 has 15 residues. This CDR3 reads CASNRNRGRNTEAFF. Here the CDR3 DNA reads TGTGCCAGCAACCGTAACAGGGGGCGCAACACTGAAGCTTTCTTT.

The chain uses TRBV6-4 and TRBJ2-3; D unresolved. This CDR3 comprises 13 residues. Germline loops: CDR1 MRHNA, CDR2 SNTAGT. V was shortened by 2 bases and J by 3 bases, with 6 bases between the two germline ends. CDR3 in amino acids: CASSDLVTDTQYF. CDR3 bases: TGTGCCAGCAGTGACCTTGTGACAGATACGCAGTATTTT.

V gene TRBV28 combines with J gene TRBJ1-1; TRBD1 might be the D (6 bases). The CDR3 has 17 residues. V gave up 6 bases and J gave up 5 bases, with 25 bases separating them. The germline CDR1 and CDR2 sequences are MDHEN and SYDVKM. The CDR3 reads CASSPTVRTGWDTEAFF. As DNA, the CDR3 is TGTGCCAGCAGCCCAACCGTGCGTACAGGGTGGGATACTGAAGCTTTCTTT.

The chain employs TRBV11-2 and TRBJ2-7; maybe TRBD1 (5 bases). This CDR3 is 13 amino acids long. Trimming removed 8 bases from V and 0 bases from J, with 11 bases in between. The germline V gene encodes CDR1 SGHAT and CDR2 FQNNGV. The DNA of the CDR3 is TGTGCCAGCCGCAGGGATTCCTCCTACGAGCAGTACTTC. This sequence encodes CASRRDSSYEQYF.

This clonotype came up a few times. The chain joins TRBV5-1 to TRBJ2-5, with 8 positions matching TRBD1. The junction had 5 bases not matched to a gene; V was cut back by 0 bases and J by 7 bases. CDR3 size: 14 residues. In germline, CDR1 is SGHRS, CDR2 YFSETQ. The DNA of the CDR3 is TGCGCCAGCAGCTTGGCCGACGACAGGGGGACCCAGTACTTC. It translates to CASSLADDRGTQYF.

This chain links TRBV11-1 with TRBJ1-1; D unresolved. This CDR3 contains 12 residues. Germline V gene data show CDR1 as SGHAT and CDR2 as FQDESV (reference sequence). V was clipped by 6 bases and J by 6 bases, with 11 bases between them. This chain's CDR3 is CASSLRKPEAFF. CDR3 nucleotide sequence: TGTGCCAGCAGTTTGAGAAAGCCTGAAGCTTTCTTT. Full variable domain (remainder filled in from reference TRBV11-1 and TRBJ1-1): EAEVAQSPRYKITEKSQAVAFWCDPISGHATLYWYRQILGQGPELLVQFQDESVVDDSQLPKDRFSAERLKGVDSTLKIQPAELGDSAMYLCASSLRKPEAFFGQGTRLTVV.

In this sample, this clonotype turned up a few times. The gene calls are TRBV29-1 and TRBJ2-7; TRBD1 might be the D (6 bases). Germline CDR1 and CDR2: SQVTM and ANQGSEA. The CDR3 is 13 amino acids. Trimming pared 0 bases from V and 2 bases from J, leaving 8 bases between. Here the CDR3 reads CSVEEGAPYEQYF. The CDR3 region has the DNA TGCAGCGTTGAAGAGGGGGCCCCCTACGAGCAGTACTTC.

The chain joins TRBV20-1 to TRBJ1-2, with TRBD1 as a possible D gene (5 bases). The CDR3 covers 13 residues. Trimming stripped 0 bases from V and 2 bases from J, with 7 bases between. The germline V gene encodes CDR1 DFQATT and CDR2 SNEGSKA (reference sequence). The CDR3 loop is CSARDRGNYGYTF. DNA of the CDR3: TGCAGTGCTAGAGATCGGGGGAACTATGGCTACACCTTC.

This clonotype was detected only a few times. V is TRBV12-3 or TRBV12-4 and J is TRBJ1-2; maybe TRBD1 (5 bases). V lost 0 bases to trimming and J lost 5 bases, with 13 bases between them. The CDR3 totals 15 residues. CDR3 residues: CASSLAMAGFYGYTF. For the CDR3, the DNA is TGTGCCAGCAGTTTAGCGATGGCAGGGTTTTATGGCTACACCTTC.

This clonotype was seen more than once but under ten times. The CDR3 reads CASSLTHYSYNEQFF. DNA for the CDR3: TGCGCCAGCAGCTTGACTCATTATTCCTACAATGAGCAGTTCTTC. The chain joins TRBV5-1 to TRBJ2-1; no firm D call. V lost 1 base, J lost 1 base, and 9 bases lay in between. CDR1 and CDR2 from the germline V gene are SGHRS and YFSETQ. This CDR3 is 15 amino acids long.

The chain links TRBV29-1 to TRBJ2-5; 9 bases agree with TRBD2. V shed 6 bases, J shed 4 bases, and the junction held 9 bases outside the gene matches. The CDR3 extends over 14 amino acids. Germline loops: CDR1 SQVTM, CDR2 ANQGSEA. This chain's CDR3 is CSVSPSGGLETQYF. The DNA of the CDR3 is TGCAGCGTGTCCCCCAGCGGGGGGTTAGAGACCCAGTACTTC.

This clonotype was picked up one time. The chain's CDR3 is CATSNPRTDPYNEQFF. DNA for the CDR3: TGTGCCACCAGTAATCCCCGGACAGATCCCTACAATGAGCAGTTCTTC. This chain connects TRBV24-1 to TRBJ2-1, with D maybe TRBD1 (6 bases). Germline CDR1 KGHDR, CDR2 SFDVKD. The CDR3 runs to 16 residues. The V end lost 6 bases, the J end lost 2 bases, and 16 bases lay between the germline ends.

Only a few counts were recorded for this clonotype. This sequence joins TRBV20-1 and TRBJ2-1; D perhaps matches TRBD2 (6 bases). V was pared by 3 bases and J by 3 bases, with 9 bases between. This CDR3 is 13 amino acids long. Germline V gives CDR1 DFQATT, CDR2 SNEGSKA (reference sequence). The CDR3 DNA is TGCAGTGCTAGGATAGCGGACTACAATGAGCAGTTCTTC. Translated, it gives CSARIADYNEQFF.

This clonotype was seen a few times. This chain uses TRBV5-4 with TRBJ2-7; TRBD1 agrees at 7 bases. Germline V gene data show CDR1 as SGHNT and CDR2 as YYREEE (reference sequence). V lost 5 bases, J lost 2 bases, and 10 bases stayed unmatched. The CDR3 totals 15 residues. CDR3: CASRAGTAQTYEQYF. The DNA for the CDR3 is TGTGCCAGCAGAGCCGGGACAGCACAAACCTACGAGCAGTACTTC.

About this clonotype: A read error may explain this, as a much larger clone is one base away. The chain employs TRBV27 and TRBJ1-2; 10 bases align to TRBD1. J lost 3 bases, V lost 5 bases, and 15 bases had no gene match. Germline CDR1 MNHEY, CDR2 SMNVEV (reference sequence). The CDR3 extends over 18 amino acids. CDR3 sequence: CASSHRRDRGKADYGYTF. The DNA for the CDR3 is TGTGCCAGCAGTCACAGACGGGACAGGGGAAAGGCTGACTATGGCTACACCTTC.

A note on this clonotype: A junction boundary mismatches the germline segment, possibly from a read error. The chain uses TRBV3-1 and TRBJ2-5; 13 bases line up with TRBD2. The CDR3 runs to 16 residues. Germline V gene lookup returns CDR1 LGHDT and CDR2 YNNKEL (reference sequence). CDR3 sequence: CAGSPGLAGEQETQYF. DNA of the CDR3: TGTGCCGGCAGCCCAGGACTAGCGGGGGAACAAGAGACCCAGTACTTC.

At least ten counts were recorded for this clonotype. The chain employs TRBV29-1 and TRBJ2-7; TRBD2 matches 12 bases. The CDR3 consists of 14 residues. The germline V gene encodes CDR1 SQVTM and CDR2 ANQGSEA. J gave up 0 bases and V 7 bases, and 4 bases lay outside the gene matches. In nucleotides, the CDR3 is TGCAGCGCAACGGGACTAGCGGGCTCCTACGAGCAGTACTTC. This encodes CSATGLAGSYEQYF.

Ten or more counts support this clonotype. The chain carries TRBV29-1 and TRBJ2-1, with D perhaps TRBD2 (5 bases). Trimming pared 3 bases from V and 11 bases from J, leaving 8 bases between. The CDR3 consists of 10 residues. CDR1 SQVTM and CDR2 ANQGSEA come from the germline V gene. The CDR3 DNA is TGCAGCGTTGAGTACGGGAAGCAGTTCTTC. It encodes CSVEYGKQFF.

J is TRBJ2-5 and V is TRBV10-3; no firm D call. V was cut by 0 bases and J by 5 bases, with 1 base left in between. CDR1 ENHRY and CDR2 SYGVKD come from the germline V gene. The CDR3 loop spans 11 amino acids. The CDR3 is CAISESETQYF. CDR3 bases: TGTGCCATCAGTGAGTCGGAGACCCAGTACTTC.

The rearrangement links TRBV11-2 to TRBJ1-4, with D unclear. Trimming pared 1 base from V and 2 bases from J, leaving 8 bases between. CDR1 SGHAT and CDR2 FQNNGV come from the germline V gene. CDR3 size: 15 residues. The CDR3, as DNA: TGTGCCAGCAGCTTAGTGGGCAGGACTAATGAAAAACTGTTTTTT. This codes for CASSLVGRTNEKLFF.

This clonotype was picked up a small number of times. V and J are TRBV29-1 and TRBJ1-1; D gene ambiguous. V lost 4 bases, J lost 2 bases, and 5 bases lay in between. The CDR3 loop spans 11 amino acids. Germline CDR1 SQVTM, CDR2 ANQGSEA. The CDR3, as DNA: TGCAGCGTTGTGATAAACACTGAAGCTTTCTTT. Amino acid sequence: CSVVINTEAFF. The full variable domain, with the rest looked up from reference TRBV29-1 and TRBJ1-1, is SAVISQKPSRDICQRGTSLTIQCQVDSQVTMMFWYRQQPGQSLTLIATANQGSEATYESGFVIDKFPISRPNLTFSTLTVSNMSPEDSSIYLCSVVINTEAFFGQGTRLTVV.

This clonotype was counted a few times. The gene calls are TRBV7-2 and TRBJ1-2; D is possibly TRBD1 (5 bases). Germline CDR1 is SGHTA and CDR2 is FQGNSA. The ends were cut back, 5 bases at V and 7 bases at J, with 17 bases in the middle. CDR3 length: 14 residues. CDR3 amino acids: CASSTRQFRSGYTF. Here the CDR3 DNA reads TGTGCCAGCAGCACCCGACAGTTTCGGTCTGGCTACACCTTC. The variable domain in full, completed from reference TRBV7-2 and TRBJ1-2, reads GAGVSQSPSNKVTEKGKDVELRCDPISGHTALYWYRQSLGQGLEFLIYFQGNSAPDKSGLPSDRFSAERTGGSVSTLTIQRTQQEDSAVYLCASSTRQFRSGYTFGSGTRLTVV.

Turning to this clonotype: The conserved final phenylalanine or tryptophan is absent from the CDR3, which likely points to a read error. The chain employs TRBV7-2 and TRBJ2-5, with D possibly matching TRBD2 (6 bases). V was clipped by 3 bases and J by 1 base, with 12 bases between them. The CDR3 has 15 amino acids. Germline V gene lookup returns CDR1 SGHTA and CDR2 FQGNSA. The CDR3 DNA reads as TGTGCCAGCAGCTTTGGCGGGATGATCCAAGAGACCCAGTACTCC. This sequence encodes CASSFGGMIQETQYS.